The 25 T cell receptor beta chains in this list originate from one sample, sequenced in a study of blood T cell repertoires in COVID-19. The protocol was immunoSEQ multiplex PCR, while the TCRdb copy is restricted to in-frame clones and leaves out a portion. The top ten hold roughly 25% of the sample, which has roughly 87,000 clones, roughly 82% seen once. The sample consisted of peripheral blood. Every receptor here comes from a human donor in a cohort sampled during active COVID-19.

This clone was observed a single time. The chain combines TRBV14 with TRBJ1-6, with 7 bases identical to TRBD1. With 4 bases clipped from V and 10 bases from J, the junction kept 10 bases outside the gene matches. There are 15 residues in the CDR3. Germline loops: CDR1 SGHDN, CDR2 FVKESK. CDR3 loop: CASSLTGTAYSPLHF. DNA of the CDR3: TGTGCCAGCAGCCTTACCGGGACAGCCTACTCACCCCTCCACTTT.

The genes are TRBV19 and TRBJ1-2, with a possible D match to TRBD1 (5 bases). Germline V lookup: CDR1 LNHDA, CDR2 SQIVND (reference sequence). Trimming cost V 5 bases and J 2 bases, with 21 bases left between them. The CDR3 is made up of 17 amino acids. This CDR3 reads CASSGVLQENENYGYTF. The CDR3 region has the DNA TGTGCCAGTAGTGGGGTCTTACAGGAAAACGAAAACTATGGCTACACCTTC. The variable domain in full, with the rest retrieved from reference TRBV19 and TRBJ1-2, is DGGITQSPKYLFRKEGQNVTLSCEQNLNHDAMYWYRQDPGQGLRLIYYSQIVNDFQKGDIAEGYSVSREKKESFPLTVTSAQKNPTAFYLCASSGVLQENENYGYTFGSGTRLTVV.

This clone appeared once. The V and J genes are TRBV30 and TRBJ1-2; possibly TRBD1 for D (5 bases). V was pared by 4 bases and J by 4 bases, with 19 bases between. CDR1 is GTSNPN, CDR2 SVGIG, per germline (reference sequence). The CDR3 extends over 15 amino acids. The CDR3 nucleotides read TGTGCCTGGAAACCCAGGGATCAAAATTTCTATGGCTACACCTTC. Translation gives CAWKPRDQNFYGYTF.

This chain joins TRBV28 and TRBJ1-5; maybe TRBD1 (5 bases). V was cut by 5 bases and J by 5 bases, with 13 bases left in between. Per the germline V gene, CDR1 is MDHEN and CDR2 is SYDVKM. The CDR3 sequence is 14 residues long. Here the CDR3 DNA reads TGTGCCAGCAGTGCGGTCGCAGGGTATCAGCCCCAGCATTTT. The encoded protein is CASSAVAGYQPQHF. The entire variable domain, with the rest obtained from reference TRBV28 and TRBJ1-5, is as follows: DVKVTQSSRYLVKRTGEKVFLECVQDMDHENMFWYRQDPGLGLRLIYFSYDVKMKEKGDIPEGYSVSREKKERFSLILESASTNQTSMYLCASSAVAGYQPQHFGDGTRLSIL.

The chain has TRBV5-5 and TRBJ1-2, with 10 bases aligning to TRBD1. The germline V gene has CDR1 SGHKS and CDR2 YYEKEE (reference sequence). J was trimmed by 8 bases and V by 0 bases; bases with no gene match: 7. This CDR3 region has 15 residues. CDR3 DNA sequence: TGTGCCAGCAGCTTGGGACAGGGGGCGCGGGACGGCTACACCTTC. Protein product: CASSLGQGARDGYTF.

The chain recombines TRBV19 with TRBJ1-6; D not certain. The CDR3 is 14 residues long. CDR1 LNHDA and CDR2 SQIVND come from the germline V gene (reference sequence). Trimming pared 3 bases from V and 9 bases from J, leaving 12 bases between. CDR3 loop: CASSIAGEGSPLHF. CDR3 bases: TGTGCCAGTAGTATTGCGGGTGAGGGTTCACCCCTCCACTTT.

The genes are TRBV2 and TRBJ2-3; 7 bases match TRBD1. The CDR3 runs 14 residues. Germline V gives CDR1 SNHLY, CDR2 FYNNEI. Losses at the gene ends were 6 bases for V and 0 bases for J; bases not matched to a gene: 3. The CDR3 DNA reads as TGTGCCAGCAGGAAGGACAGGAGCACAGATACGCAGTATTTT. Protein sequence: CASRKDRSTDTQYF.

This clone appeared once. The V gene is TRBV2, the J gene TRBJ1-2; 8 positions agree with TRBD1. Trimming cost V 5 bases and J 6 bases; bases outside gene matches: 11. Germline V lookup: CDR1 SNHLY, CDR2 FYNNEI. CDR3 length equals 15 residues. CDR3 region: CASSSNRGYRDGYTF. CDR3 sequence (DNA): TGTGCCAGCAGTAGTAACAGGGGGTATAGAGATGGCTACACCTTC.

The chain uses TRBV4-3 and TRBJ2-3; TRBD2 aligns across 7 bases. Unmatched junction bases numbered 5, after V lost 1 base and J lost 4 bases. Looked up from germline, CDR1 is LGHNA and CDR2 is YSLEER. The length of the CDR3 is 15 residues. CDR3 nucleotide sequence: TGCGCCAGCAGCCAAGGATCGGGGGGAGCAGATACGCAGTATTTT. Its protein is CASSQGSGGADTQYF.

This clone was counted only a few times. The chain links TRBV18 to TRBJ1-1, with no clear D. This CDR3 has 13 residues. Trimming left V 4 bases short and J 8 bases short, with 14 bases between. Germline V gene sequence: CDR1 KGHSH, CDR2 LQKENI. This CDR3 is CASSRESGVEAFF. The CDR3, as DNA: TGTGCCAGCTCACGCGAATCGGGAGTCGAAGCTTTCTTT.

The rearrangement joins TRBV3-1 (or the pseudogene TRBV3-2) to TRBJ2-3; TRBD2 agrees at 8 bases. The J segment lost 4 bases and the V segment lost 1 base, leaving 7 bases of the junction unmatched. The CDR3 has 16 residues. Germline loops: CDR1 LGHDT, CDR2 YNNKEL (reference sequence). The CDR3 sequence: CASSQVGGAGADTQYF. The CDR3 bases are TGTGCCAGCAGCCAAGTGGGAGGAGCGGGGGCAGATACGCAGTATTTT.

The rearrangement links TRBV2 to TRBJ2-7, with 7 bases fitting TRBD2. Germline V gene sequence: CDR1 SNHLY, CDR2 FYNNEI. The CDR3 has 13 residues. Trimming cost V 0 bases and J 6 bases; bases outside gene matches: 2. The CDR3 coding sequence is TGTGCCAGCAGTGAAGCGAGCGGGGTCGAGCAGTACTTC. This gives the protein CASSEASGVEQYF.

V usage is TRBV3-1 (or the pseudogene TRBV3-2) and J usage is TRBJ2-1; D is perhaps TRBD2 (5 bases). Germline CDR1 is LGHDT and CDR2 is YNNKEL (reference sequence). V lost 0 bases to trimming and J lost 0 bases, with 12 bases between them. CDR3 length: 17 residues. The CDR3 sequence: CASSQDLWESSYNEQFF. The CDR3 DNA sequence: TGTGCCAGCAGCCAAGATTTGTGGGAGAGCTCCTACAATGAGCAGTTCTTC.

CDR3 DNA: TGTGCCAGCAGTTTACCCGGGACAGTTGGAGGGGAAAAACTGTTTTTT. As protein: CASSLPGTVGGEKLFF. This rearrangement joins TRBV28 to TRBJ1-4; TRBD1 aligns across 7 bases. The V and J ends lost 2 bases and 8 bases, in that order; junction bases with no gene match: 11. The CDR3 is 16 residues long. The germline gives CDR1 MDHEN, CDR2 SYDVKM.

Here the CDR3 reads CASSLEVEGSYEQYF. The CDR3 DNA reads TGTGCCAGCAGCTTAGAAGTGGAGGGCTCCTACGAGCAGTACTTC. V usage is TRBV7-2 and J usage is TRBJ2-7; D possibly corresponds to TRBD2 (6 bases). Germline V CDR1 and CDR2: SGHTA, FQGNSA. With 1 base removed from V and 0 bases from J, the gap between germline ends came to 10 bases. CDR3 size: 15 residues.

The rearrangement uses TRBV4-2 and TRBJ2-1, with TRBD1 matching over 10 bases. V was pared by 0 bases and J by 6 bases, with 2 bases of the junction left unmatched. CDR1 and CDR2 from the germline V gene are LGHNA and YNFKEQ. There are 15 residues in the CDR3. CDR3: CASSQEDRGVNEQFF. The DNA of the CDR3 is TGTGCCAGCAGCCAAGAGGACAGGGGGGTCAATGAGCAGTTCTTC.

The chain links TRBV27 to TRBJ2-5, with 11 bases matching TRBD1. Trimming took 1 base from V and 3 from J; bases not matched to a gene: 4. The CDR3 loop spans 16 amino acids. Germline CDR1 and CDR2: MNHEY and SMNVEV (reference sequence). DNA of the CDR3: TGTGCCAGCAGTTTATTAGGGGACAGGGGGGAAGAGACCCAGTACTTC. It encodes CASSLLGDRGEETQYF.

The chain has TRBV3-1 (or the pseudogene TRBV3-2) and TRBJ1-4; D is perhaps TRBD1 (5 bases). Trimming stripped 2 bases from V and 4 bases from J, with 11 bases between. CDR3 length equals 15 residues. CDR1 is LGHDT and CDR2 is YNNKEL in the germline V gene (reference sequence). This chain's CDR3 is CASSQCYRNNEKLFF. The CDR3 DNA reads TGTGCCAGCAGCCAATGCTACAGGAATAATGAAAAACTGTTTTTT.

The chain carries TRBV29-1 and TRBJ2-5; the D gene is possibly TRBD2 (5 bases). CDR3 length: 14 amino acids. CDR1 is SQVTM and CDR2 is ANQGSEA in the germline V gene. Trimming took 6 bases from V and 5 from J, leaving 19 bases between them. CDR3 in amino acids: CSVGRSGNPETQYF. CDR3 DNA sequence: TGCAGCGTGGGCAGGTCGGGGAATCCGGAGACCCAGTACTTC.

This sequence joins TRBV30 and TRBJ1-1; TRBD1 aligns across 12 bases. The V gene's germline CDR1 is GTSNPN and CDR2 SVGIG (reference sequence). CDR3 length equals 14 residues. The trim removed 8 bases at V and 5 bases at J, leaving 9 bases unmatched. In nucleotides, the CDR3 is TGTGCCGTAAGGGACAGGGGGCGCGTGACTGAAGCTTTCTTT. The encoded protein is CAVRDRGRVTEAFF.

Only a few counts were recorded for this clone. The rearrangement joins TRBV2 to TRBJ2-2, with D maybe TRBD1 (6 bases). With 5 bases removed from V and 7 bases from J, the gap between germline ends came to 14 bases. The CDR3 is made up of 14 amino acids. The germline V gene has CDR1 SNHLY and CDR2 FYNNEI. The CDR3 bases are TGTGCCAGCAGTAAGAGACAGGTCCACGGGGAGCTGTTTTTT. Protein sequence: CASSKRQVHGELFF.

The chain couples TRBV2 to TRBJ1-1; no firm D call. The CDR3 is 14 residues long. Germline V gene sequence: CDR1 SNHLY, CDR2 FYNNEI. Trimming took 3 bases from V and 1 from J, leaving 9 bases between them. The CDR3 DNA sequence: TGTGCCAGCAGTGATTCGGAGGGGAACACTGAAGCTTTCTTT. It translates to CASSDSEGNTEAFF.

CDR3 amino acids: CASSSRDRGPGANVLTF. The CDR3, as DNA: TGTGCCAGCAGCTCCCGGGACAGGGGGCCAGGGGCCAACGTCCTGACTTTC. The chain has TRBV11-2 and TRBJ2-6; 12 bases align to TRBD1. Germline lookup yields CDR1 SGHAT and CDR2 FQNNGV. V shed 4 bases, J shed 4 bases, and the junction held 5 bases outside the gene matches. The CDR3 is made up of 17 amino acids.

The J gene is TRBJ1-1, the V gene TRBV18; the D is unclear. Trimming cost V 6 bases and J 5 bases, with 19 bases left between them. The CDR3 totals 15 residues. Germline loops: CDR1 KGHSH, CDR2 LQKENI. CDR3 sequence: CASSSSSSRETEAFF. CDR3 in DNA: TGTGCCAGCTCCTCCTCGAGCAGCCGGGAGACTGAAGCTTTCTTT.

This chain connects TRBV6-2 or TRBV6-3 to TRBJ2-5, with 7 bases aligning to TRBD2. Germline V CDR1 and CDR2: MNHEY, SVGEGT. There are 16 residues in the CDR3. V was pared by 2 bases and J by 5 bases, with 11 bases of the junction left unmatched. This CDR3 is CASSYPPGGSRETQYF. The DNA of the CDR3 is TGTGCCAGCAGTTACCCTCCTGGCGGGAGCCGGGAGACCCAGTACTTC.